This T cell receptor (beta chain) emerged from a study of human T cells and chemical hapten exposure. MiXCR was run by TCRdb on the RACE reads, yielding one entry per CDR3 protein. Of more than 65,000 distinct CDR3 sequences in the sample, about 8% were seen once. The CDR3 sequence is 14 residues long. The V end lost 1 base, the J end lost 4 bases, and 10 bases lay between the germline ends. Germline loops: CDR1 SGHRS, CDR2 YFSETQ. Stated time point: patch test 1, 2 weeks after DPC sensitization. Treatment: therapeutic diphenylcyclopropenone sensitization with weekly scalp DPC. The clonotype comes from a woman in her 30s with alopecia areata. Some clones in this sample may be carry-over from other donors' samples. Sequences were derived from whole blood, sampled in connection with sensitization to the hapten diphenylcyclopropenone (DPC). The chain has TRBV5-1 and TRBJ2-3; D gene uncertain. The CDR3 protein is CASSLTSPADTQYF. CDR3 nucleotide sequence: TGCGCCAGCAGCTTGACTTCGCCGGCAGATACGCAGTATTTT.